The entry below describes one T cell receptor (beta chain). Some clones are missing from TCRdb's copy, which holds only in-frame ones; the method was immunoSEQ multiplex PCR. This table has roughly 100,000 clones, 70% to 90% appearing once. This specimen belongs to a study of blood T cell repertoires in COVID-19. Study information: Italy, Spain and the United States were the sources of the convalescent and acute COVID-19 samples.

The V gene lost 5 bases and the J gene lost 7 bases, with 17 bases spanning the gap. This CDR3 region has 14 residues. Germline CDR1 and CDR2: MNHEY and SVGAGI. This TCR was recovered from a man aged 50-60 years in a cohort sampled during active COVID-19. This chain links TRBV6-5 with TRBJ1-1; tentatively, D is TRBD1 (5 bases). Sequenced: peripheral blood. CDR3 DNA sequence: TGTGCCAGCAGTAGGGGAGGGATTGAGGGTGAAGCTTTCTTT. This sequence encodes CASSRGGIEGEAFF.